This TCR beta chain was recovered during a study of T cells in Graves' hyperthyroidism and ophthalmopathy. The investigators amplified TCR beta CDR3 regions from RNA transcripts. With the HTBI primer set, the TCR CDR3 went through a first round of RT-PCR. MiXCR, run by TCRdb on the multiplex PCR reads, gives a single entry per CDR3 protein. The sample records 660,000 or so distinct CDR3 sequences, 40% to 55% being singletons. The TCR was taken from an adult man with Graves' disease, either hyperthyroidism or ophthalmopathy (not recorded which). Sequenced material: peripheral blood or thyroid tissue (not recorded which).

Written as DNA, the CDR3 is TGCAGCGTTGCGACAGGGACCAGGGAGCAGTACTTC. Protein: CSVATGTREQYF. The rearrangement joins TRBV29-1 to TRBJ2-7; 7 positions agree with TRBD1. After removal of 4 bases from V and 7 bases from J, the junction contained 7 bases not matched to a gene. The CDR3 runs to 12 residues. Per germline, CDR1 SQVTM and CDR2 ANQGSEA.